Reported below is one T cell receptor beta chain. This entry is derived from a study of blood T cell repertoires in COVID-19. V trimming: 4 bases; J trimming: 2 bases; junction bases outside the gene matches: 11. This CDR3 has 16 amino acids. The V gene's germline CDR1 is SGHRS and CDR2 YFSETQ. In the original processing: Amplified reference gene primers provided the basis for estimating nucleated cell counts. This table comes from immunoSEQ multiplex PCR, and its TCRdb copy is limited to in-frame clones, with some not included. V and J calls and clone size come straight from that table; D and trimming were deduced from the DNA. The data contain 250,000 or so clones, about 86% of them seen just once; the ten biggest clones take up 8.9%.

What was sequenced was peripheral blood. The rearrangement uses TRBV5-1 and TRBJ1-2; 7 positions match TRBD1. The sequence was obtained from a man aged 80 or over with acute or convalescent COVID-19. CDR3 amino acids: CASSHGTASLNYGYTF. Here the CDR3 DNA reads TGCGCCAGCAGCCATGGGACAGCCAGCCTCAACTATGGCTACACCTTC.